The 2 T cell receptor beta chains below come from one sample, sequenced in a study of regulatory T cells in long-lasting Graves disease. Arm-PCR of CDR3 regions and iRepertoire HTBI primers were the basis on which TCR beta libraries were built. Each CDR3 protein gets one entry after TCRdb re-called the multiplex PCR reads with MiXCR. The sample carries 400,000 to 500,000 distinct CDR3 sequences, around a fifth recorded once. Stated time point: persistent/refractory GD, antithyroid drugs over 5 years with positive TRAb. Extracted PBMC RNA gave rise to the TCR library. The sample in question was peripheral blood mononuclear cells (PBMCs), obtained when the disease was refractory, from a patient treated with antithyroid drugs. These receptors came from a female donor with Graves disease.

This clonotype was found a few times. The chain joins TRBV5-1 to TRBJ1-4; TRBD1 matches at 9 bases. The CDR3 has 14 amino acids. J gave up 6 bases and V 4 bases, and 4 bases lay outside the gene matches. Germline V lookup: CDR1 SGHRS, CDR2 YFSETQ. The CDR3 DNA reads TGCGCCAGCAGCCTGACAGGGGGGGATGAAAAACTGTTTTTT. Translating gives CASSLTGGDEKLFF. The whole variable domain, filled in from reference TRBV5-1 and TRBJ1-4, reads KAGVTQTPRYLIKTRGQQVTLSCSPISGHRSVSWYQQTPGQGLQFLFEYFSETQRNKGNFPGRFSGRQFSNSRSEMNVSTLELGDSALYLCASSLTGGDEKLFFGSGTQLSVL.

The V call is TRBV20-1, the J call TRBJ2-7; 9 nucleotides align to TRBD1. Germline V gene data show CDR1 as DFQATT and CDR2 as SNEGSKA (reference sequence). CDR3 length equals 14 residues. Here the CDR3 reads CTASGPTGGYEQYF. DNA for the CDR3: TGCACCGCTAGCGGACCGACAGGGGGGTACGAGCAGTACTTC.